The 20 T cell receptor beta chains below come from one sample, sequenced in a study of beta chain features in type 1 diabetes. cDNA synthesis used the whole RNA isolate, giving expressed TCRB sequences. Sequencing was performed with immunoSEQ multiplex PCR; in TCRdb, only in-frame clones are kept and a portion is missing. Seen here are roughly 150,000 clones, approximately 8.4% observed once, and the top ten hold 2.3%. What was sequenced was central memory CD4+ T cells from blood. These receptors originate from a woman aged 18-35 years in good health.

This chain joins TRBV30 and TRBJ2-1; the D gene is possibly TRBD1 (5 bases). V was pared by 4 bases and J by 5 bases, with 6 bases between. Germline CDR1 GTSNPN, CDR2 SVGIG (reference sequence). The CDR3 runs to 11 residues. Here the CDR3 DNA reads TGTGCCTGGAAGACAGACAATGAGCAGTTCTTC. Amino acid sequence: CAWKTDNEQFF.

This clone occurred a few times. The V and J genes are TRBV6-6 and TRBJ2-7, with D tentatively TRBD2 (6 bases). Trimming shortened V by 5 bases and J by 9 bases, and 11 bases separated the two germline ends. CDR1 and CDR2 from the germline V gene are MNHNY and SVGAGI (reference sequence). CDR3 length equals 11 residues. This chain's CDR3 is CASSPGGVQYF. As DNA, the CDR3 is TGTGCCAGCAGTCCCGGGGGAGTGCAGTACTTC.

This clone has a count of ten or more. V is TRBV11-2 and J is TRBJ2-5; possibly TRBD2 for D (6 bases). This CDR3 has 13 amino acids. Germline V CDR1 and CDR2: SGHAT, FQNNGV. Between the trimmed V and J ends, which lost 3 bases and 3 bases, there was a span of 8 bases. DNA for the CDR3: TGTGCCAGCAGCTTTAGCGGTGAAGAGACCCAGTACTTC. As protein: CASSFSGEETQYF.

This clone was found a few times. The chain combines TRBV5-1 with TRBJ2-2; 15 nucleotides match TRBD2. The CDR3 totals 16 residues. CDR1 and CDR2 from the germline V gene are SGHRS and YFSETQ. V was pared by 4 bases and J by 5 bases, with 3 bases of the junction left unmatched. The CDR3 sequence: CASSPGTSGRTGELFF. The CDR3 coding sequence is TGCGCCAGCAGCCCTGGGACTAGCGGGAGGACCGGGGAGCTGTTTTTT. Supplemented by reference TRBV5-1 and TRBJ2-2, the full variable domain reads KAGVTQTPRYLIKTRGQQVTLSCSPISGHRSVSWYQQTPGQGLQFLFEYFSETQRNKGNFPGRFSGRQFSNSRSEMNVSTLELGDSALYLCASSPGTSGRTGELFFGEGSRLTVL.

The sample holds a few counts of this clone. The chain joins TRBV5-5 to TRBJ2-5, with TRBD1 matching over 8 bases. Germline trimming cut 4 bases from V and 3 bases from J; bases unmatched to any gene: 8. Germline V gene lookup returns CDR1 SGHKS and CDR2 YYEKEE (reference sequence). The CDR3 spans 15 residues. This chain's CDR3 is CASSRSGGGEETQYF. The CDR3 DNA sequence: TGTGCCAGCAGCCGGTCAGGGGGCGGTGAAGAGACCCAGTACTTC. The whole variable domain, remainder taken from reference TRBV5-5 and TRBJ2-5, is DAGVTQSPTHLIKTRGQQVTLRCSPISGHKSVSWYQQVLGQGPQFIFQYYEKEERGRGNFPDRFSARQFPNYSSELNVNALLLGDSALYLCASSRSGGGEETQYFGPGTRLLVL.

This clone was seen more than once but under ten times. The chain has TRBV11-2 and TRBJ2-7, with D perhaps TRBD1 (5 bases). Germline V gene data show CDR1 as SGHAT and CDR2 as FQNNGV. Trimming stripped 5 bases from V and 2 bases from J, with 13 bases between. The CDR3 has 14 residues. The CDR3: CASSPRTYAYEQYF. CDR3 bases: TGTGCCAGCAGCCCCCGGACATACGCCTACGAGCAGTACTTC.

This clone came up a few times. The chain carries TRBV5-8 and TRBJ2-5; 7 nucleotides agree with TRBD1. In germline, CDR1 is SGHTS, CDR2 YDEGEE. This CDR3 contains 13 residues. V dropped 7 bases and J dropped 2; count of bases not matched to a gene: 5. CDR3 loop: CASWGQLQETQYF. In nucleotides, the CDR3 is TGTGCCAGCTGGGGACAGCTACAAGAGACCCAGTACTTC.

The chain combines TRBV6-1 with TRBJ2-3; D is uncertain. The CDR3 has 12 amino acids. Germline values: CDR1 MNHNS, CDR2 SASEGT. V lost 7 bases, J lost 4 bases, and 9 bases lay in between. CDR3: CASTSFADTQYF. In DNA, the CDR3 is TGTGCCAGCACCTCGTTTGCAGATACGCAGTATTTT.

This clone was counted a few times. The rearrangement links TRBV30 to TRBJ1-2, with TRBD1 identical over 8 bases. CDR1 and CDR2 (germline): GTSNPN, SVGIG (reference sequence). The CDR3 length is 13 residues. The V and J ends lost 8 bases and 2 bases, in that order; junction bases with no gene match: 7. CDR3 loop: CATGGAGNYGYTF. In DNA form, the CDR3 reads TGTGCCACAGGGGGGGCCGGGAACTATGGCTACACCTTC.

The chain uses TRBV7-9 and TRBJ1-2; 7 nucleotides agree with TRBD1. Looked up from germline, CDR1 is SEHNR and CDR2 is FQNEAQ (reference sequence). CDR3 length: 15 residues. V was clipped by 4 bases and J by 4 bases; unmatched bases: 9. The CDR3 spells CASSSPTGYGYGYTF. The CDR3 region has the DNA TGTGCCAGCAGCTCGCCGACAGGGTACGGCTATGGCTACACCTTC.

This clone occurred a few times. CDR3 protein: CASSFTAGGSKNIQYF. For the CDR3, the DNA is TGTGCCAGCAGCTTCACGGCTGGAGGGTCCAAAAACATTCAGTACTTC. V gene TRBV7-2 combines with J gene TRBJ2-4; tentatively, D is TRBD2 (6 bases). CDR1 SGHTA and CDR2 FQGNSA come from the germline V gene. This CDR3 has 16 residues. V was shortened by 3 bases and J by 2 bases, with 14 bases between the two germline ends. The variable domain in full, completed from reference TRBV7-2 and TRBJ2-4, reads GAGVSQSPSNKVTEKGKDVELRCDPISGHTALYWYRQSLGQGLEFLIYFQGNSAPDKSGLPSDRFSAERTGGSVSTLTIQRTQQEDSAVYLCASSFTAGGSKNIQYFGAGTRLSVL.

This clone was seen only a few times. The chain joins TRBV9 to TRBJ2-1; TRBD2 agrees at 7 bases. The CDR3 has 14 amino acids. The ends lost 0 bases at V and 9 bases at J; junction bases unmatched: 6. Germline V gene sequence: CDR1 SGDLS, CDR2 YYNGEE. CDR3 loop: CASSVGTSSTEQFF. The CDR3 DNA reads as TGTGCCAGCAGCGTAGGGACTAGTTCGACTGAGCAGTTCTTC.

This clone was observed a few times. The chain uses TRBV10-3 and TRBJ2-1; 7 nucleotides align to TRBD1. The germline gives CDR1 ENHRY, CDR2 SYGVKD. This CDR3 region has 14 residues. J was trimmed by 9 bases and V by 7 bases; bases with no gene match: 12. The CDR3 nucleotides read TGTGCCATCAATCCAGGACAGGACCTAGGTGAGCAGTTCTTC. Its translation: CAINPGQDLGEQFF.

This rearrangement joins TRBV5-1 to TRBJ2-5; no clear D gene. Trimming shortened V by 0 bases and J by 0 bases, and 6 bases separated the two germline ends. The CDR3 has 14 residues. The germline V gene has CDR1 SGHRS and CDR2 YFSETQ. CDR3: CASSLGLYQETQYF. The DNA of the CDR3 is TGCGCCAGCAGCTTGGGTCTATACCAAGAGACCCAGTACTTC.

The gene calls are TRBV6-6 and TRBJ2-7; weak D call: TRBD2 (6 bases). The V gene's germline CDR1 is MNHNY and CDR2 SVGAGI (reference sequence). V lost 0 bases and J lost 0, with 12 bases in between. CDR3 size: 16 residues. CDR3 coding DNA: TGTGCCAGCAGTTACTCCTGGGACTTAAGCTCCTACGAGCAGTACTTC. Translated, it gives CASSYSWDLSSYEQYF.

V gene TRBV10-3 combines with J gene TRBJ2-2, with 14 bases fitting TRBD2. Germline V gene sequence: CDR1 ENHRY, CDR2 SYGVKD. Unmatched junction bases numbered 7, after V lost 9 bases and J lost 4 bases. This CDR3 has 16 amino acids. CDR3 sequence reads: CAMGTSGRSGTGELFF. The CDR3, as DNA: TGTGCCATGGGGACTAGCGGGAGATCGGGCACCGGGGAGCTGTTTTTT.

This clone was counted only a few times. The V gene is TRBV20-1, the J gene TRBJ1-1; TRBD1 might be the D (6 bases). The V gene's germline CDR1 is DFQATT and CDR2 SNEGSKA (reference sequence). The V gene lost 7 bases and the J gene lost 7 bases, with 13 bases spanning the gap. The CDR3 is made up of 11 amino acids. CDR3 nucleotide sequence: TGCAGTGTTGGGGACAAGCGTGAAGCTTTCTTT. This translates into CSVGDKREAFF.

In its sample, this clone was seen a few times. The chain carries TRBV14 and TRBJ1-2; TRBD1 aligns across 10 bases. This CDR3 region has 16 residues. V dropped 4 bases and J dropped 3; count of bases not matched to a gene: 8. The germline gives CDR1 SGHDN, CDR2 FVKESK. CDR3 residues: CASSLGQGRPDYGYTF. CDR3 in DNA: TGTGCCAGCAGCCTGGGACAGGGGAGGCCTGACTATGGCTACACCTTC.

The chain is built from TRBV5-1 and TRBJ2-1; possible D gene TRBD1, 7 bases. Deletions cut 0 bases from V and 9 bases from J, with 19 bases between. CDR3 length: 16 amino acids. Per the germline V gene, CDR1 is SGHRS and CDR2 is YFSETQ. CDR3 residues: CASSLAPGQRRGEQFF. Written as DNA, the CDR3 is TGCGCCAGCAGCTTGGCCCCGGGACAGCGGAGGGGTGAGCAGTTCTTC.

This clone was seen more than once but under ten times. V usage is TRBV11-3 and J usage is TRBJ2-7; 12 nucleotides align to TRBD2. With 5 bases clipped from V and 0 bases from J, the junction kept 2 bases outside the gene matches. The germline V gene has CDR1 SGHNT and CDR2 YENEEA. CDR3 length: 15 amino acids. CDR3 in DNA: TGTGCCAGCAGCCCTAGCGGGGGGGCCTCCTACGAGCAGTACTTC. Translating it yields CASSPSGGASYEQYF.